The 31 T cell receptor beta chains below all came from one sample that was sequenced in a study of human T cells and chemical hapten exposure. The time point: patch test 1, 2 weeks after DPC sensitization. Treatment meaning: therapeutic diphenylcyclopropenone sensitization with weekly scalp DPC. MiXCR was run by TCRdb on the RACE reads, yielding one entry per CDR3 protein. The sample consists of 79,000 or so distinct CDR3 sequences, 10% of them appearing once. The specimen was whole blood, collected in connection with sensitization to the hapten diphenylcyclopropenone (DPC). The origin of the receptors is a woman in her forties or fifties with alopecia areata. Some clones in this sample may be carry-over from other donors' samples.

V is TRBV24-1 and J is TRBJ1-2; perhaps TRBD1 as D (5 bases). Germline CDR1 and CDR2: KGHDR and SFDVKD. The CDR3 contains 13 residues. V lost 5 bases, J lost 6 bases, and 12 bases lay in between. In DNA form, the CDR3 reads TGTGCCACCAGTGGGACATCTAAAGATGGCTACACCTTC. Translating gives CATSGTSKDGYTF.

The gene calls are TRBV4-3 and TRBJ2-7; D not certain. There are 16 residues in the CDR3. The germline V gene encodes CDR1 LGHNA and CDR2 YSLEER. V was trimmed by 4 bases and J by 0 bases, leaving 16 bases between them. CDR3 coding DNA: TGCGCCAGCAGCCTCGCGAGCCACGGTCTCTCCTACGAGCAGTACTTC. This encodes CASSLASHGLSYEQYF.

This clonotype occurred a few times. This chain connects TRBV10-1 to TRBJ2-2; perhaps TRBD2 as D (5 bases). Per germline, CDR1 WNHNN and CDR2 SYGVQD (reference sequence). CDR3 length equals 15 residues. The V end lost 2 bases, the J end lost 2 bases, and 9 bases lay between the germline ends. The CDR3 coding sequence is TGCGCCAGCAGTGAGAAGAGACTAAACACCGGGGAGCTGTTTTTT. It encodes CASSEKRLNTGELFF.

In its sample, this clonotype was seen a few times. The chain carries TRBV23-1 and TRBJ2-3; 8 bases map to TRBD1. TRBV23-1 is assigned to the ORF class and has an uncertain function. J was trimmed by 7 bases and V by 4 bases; bases with no gene match: 7. The CDR3 sequence is 14 residues long. The CDR3 loop reads CASSPPDRVNTQYF. CDR3 in DNA: TGCGCCAGCAGTCCCCCGGACAGGGTGAATACGCAGTATTTT.

V is TRBV30 and J is TRBJ2-7; tentatively, D is TRBD1 (5 bases). The CDR3 runs to 14 residues. The V end lost 3 bases, the J end lost 2 bases, and 14 bases lay between the germline ends. CDR1 is GTSNPN and CDR2 is SVGIG in the germline V gene (reference sequence). The CDR3 loop is CAWSPGLPPYEQYF. CDR3 coding DNA: TGTGCCTGGAGCCCAGGGTTACCCCCCTACGAGCAGTACTTC.

This sequence joins TRBV30 and TRBJ2-3; 7 bases line up with TRBD1. V dropped 4 bases and J dropped 4; count of bases not matched to a gene: 11. The CDR3 covers 15 residues. Looked up from germline, CDR1 is GTSNPN and CDR2 is SVGIG (reference sequence). The CDR3 DNA sequence: TGTGCCTGGAACCCCCGGGACAGAGCTGCAGATACGCAGTATTTT. Encoded protein: CAWNPRDRAADTQYF.

In this sample, this clonotype turned up a few times. The V call is TRBV3-1, the J call TRBJ2-7, with 12 bases matching TRBD2. This CDR3 is built from 16 residues. CDR1 and CDR2 from the germline V gene are LGHDT and YNNKEL (reference sequence). Trimming took 6 bases from V and 7 from J; bases not matched to a gene: 13. CDR3 amino acids: CASSHLRLAGAREQYF. CDR3 coding DNA: TGTGCCAGCAGTCACCTCCGACTAGCGGGAGCGAGGGAGCAGTACTTC.

This clonotype was counted only a few times. The chain has TRBV20-1 and TRBJ1-1; TRBD1 is a possible D gene (5 bases). V was pared by 5 bases and J by 2 bases, with 15 bases between. CDR1 is DFQATT, CDR2 SNEGSKA, per germline (reference sequence). The CDR3 contains 14 residues. This chain's CDR3 is CSAPPDTRNTEAFF. The DNA of the CDR3 is TGCAGTGCTCCCCCGGACACGCGCAACACTGAAGCTTTCTTT.

This clonotype was detected only a few times. The chain links TRBV7-2 to TRBJ1-5; D unresolved. The germline V gene has CDR1 SGHTA and CDR2 FQGNSA. V lost 2 bases and J 4 bases, leaving 9 bases between the germline ends. The CDR3 is made up of 14 amino acids. The CDR3 DNA sequence: TGTGCCAGCAGCTTAAAAGCTCTTAATCAGCCCCAGCATTTT. This encodes CASSLKALNQPQHF.

This clonotype has a count of ten or more. This sequence joins TRBV2 and TRBJ1-1; D may be TRBD1 (5 bases). V lost 5 bases and J 4 bases, leaving 11 bases between the germline ends. CDR1 is SNHLY, CDR2 FYNNEI, per germline. The CDR3 is made up of 13 amino acids. The chain's CDR3 is CASSTAGGTEAFF. The CDR3 DNA sequence: TGTGCCAGCAGTACCGCGGGGGGCACTGAAGCTTTCTTT.

This clonotype was counted many times. The V call is TRBV3-1, the J call TRBJ2-1; TRBD2 aligns across 8 bases. The CDR3 spans 14 residues. CDR1 and CDR2 (germline): LGHDT, YNNKEL (reference sequence). J gave up 10 bases and V 2 bases, and 7 bases lay outside the gene matches. CDR3 sequence: CASSQLLAAGEQFF. The CDR3 nucleotides are TGTGCCAGCAGCCAACTACTAGCGGCTGGGGAGCAGTTCTTC.

The chain combines TRBV7-2 with TRBJ2-3, with D perhaps being TRBD1 or TRBD2 (6 bases each). V was shortened by 5 bases and J by 6 bases, with 21 bases between the two germline ends. CDR3 length: 16 residues. In germline, CDR1 is SGHTA, CDR2 FQGNSA. Here the CDR3 reads CASSPSPGLTGDTQYF. CDR3 DNA sequence: TGTGCCAGCAGCCCGAGCCCGGGACTTACAGGGGATACGCAGTATTTT.

This clonotype was detected only a few times. The genes are TRBV20-1 and TRBJ1-2, with 9 bases identical to TRBD1. Germline assignment: CDR1 DFQATT and CDR2 SNEGSKA (reference sequence). The CDR3 runs to 13 residues. Trimming removed 5 bases from V and 3 bases from J; junction bases left unmatched: 4. For the CDR3, the DNA is TGCAGTGCTCCGGGACAGGGCCACTATGGCTACACCTTC. Translating it yields CSAPGQGHYGYTF.

The rearrangement uses TRBV9 and TRBJ1-2; unclear D gene. This CDR3 contains 15 residues. From germline, CDR1 is SGDLS and CDR2 YYNGEE. The V gene lost 3 bases and the J gene lost 8 bases, with 20 bases spanning the gap. As DNA, the CDR3 is TGTGCCAGCAGCGCGACCCGAGCCGGGTTTCGCGGCTACACCTTC. Translating gives CASSATRAGFRGYTF.

The genes are TRBV14 and TRBJ1-1, with a tentative D call TRBD1 (6 bases). This CDR3 contains 15 residues. Trimming cost V 4 bases and J 5 bases, with 17 bases left between them. Germline V gene lookup returns CDR1 SGHDN and CDR2 FVKESK. The chain's CDR3 is CASSPNGKRGTEAFF. The CDR3, as DNA: TGTGCCAGCAGCCCAAACGGGAAAAGGGGGACTGAAGCTTTCTTT.

This sequence joins TRBV7-3 and TRBJ1-4, with 10 bases identical to TRBD1. Germline V CDR1 and CDR2: SGHTA, FQGTGA. The CDR3 is made up of 16 amino acids. Trimming removed 5 bases from V and 3 bases from J; junction bases left unmatched: 6. The CDR3 reads CASSAGTGVPNEKLFF. CDR3 in DNA: TGTGCCAGCAGCGCCGGGACAGGGGTGCCTAATGAAAAACTGTTTTTT.

In this sample, this clonotype turned up a few times. CDR3 in DNA: TGTGCCATCAGCCCTTCGGCTGATCTTAATTCACCCCTCCACTTT. Protein: CAISPSADLNSPLHF. The V call is TRBV10-3, the J call TRBJ1-6; D unresolved. V was clipped by 6 bases and J by 6 bases, with 15 bases between them. Per germline, CDR1 ENHRY and CDR2 SYGVKD. The CDR3 contains 15 residues.

This clonotype was recorded many times. This chain uses TRBV20-1 with TRBJ2-5; TRBD2 aligns across 7 bases. V lost 0 bases and J lost 2; bases outside the gene matches: 9. The length of the CDR3 is 16 residues. CDR1 and CDR2 (germline): DFQATT, SNEGSKA (reference sequence). CDR3 protein: CSARDRGGGKQETQYF. Here the CDR3 DNA reads TGCAGTGCTAGAGATCGTGGGGGAGGGAAACAAGAGACCCAGTACTTC.

This clonotype was seen a handful of times. This chain uses TRBV6-5 with TRBJ1-6; TRBD1 might be the D (5 bases). CDR3 length: 13 amino acids. Trimming shortened V by 6 bases and J by 10 bases, and 13 bases separated the two germline ends. CDR1 is MNHEY, CDR2 SVGAGI, per germline. As DNA, the CDR3 is TGTGCCAGCAGGGACGACAGAGACTCACCCCTCCACTTT. This codes for CASRDDRDSPLHF.

The gene calls are TRBV29-1 and TRBJ2-1; the match to TRBD2 covers 9 bases. Looked up from germline, CDR1 is SQVTM and CDR2 is ANQGSEA. The CDR3 length is 14 residues. With V trimmed by 6 bases and J by 3 bases, 6 bases remained unmatched. The CDR3 sequence is CSVDASGIYNEQFF. The CDR3 DNA reads as TGCAGCGTAGACGCTAGCGGGATCTACAATGAGCAGTTCTTC.

This clonotype turned up a few times. The V and J genes are TRBV4-2 and TRBJ2-7; possible D gene TRBD1, 6 bases. The germline gives CDR1 LGHNA, CDR2 YNFKEQ. The CDR3 runs to 15 residues. V lost 0 bases, J lost 9 bases, and 18 bases lay in between. The CDR3 region is CASSQDLVQGLGQYF. The CDR3 DNA reads as TGTGCCAGCAGCCAAGATCTTGTACAGGGTCTCGGGCAGTACTTC.

The sample holds many counts of this clonotype. The chain carries TRBV6-2 or TRBV6-3 and TRBJ2-3; 8 bases agree with TRBD1. The V gene's germline CDR1 is MNHEY and CDR2 SVGEGT. The CDR3 consists of 15 residues. V was pared by 7 bases and J by 0 bases, with 6 bases of the junction left unmatched. In DNA form, the CDR3 reads TGTGCCAGCACCGAGGACAGGGTTAGCACAGATACGCAGTATTTT. Translation gives CASTEDRVSTDTQYF.

The chain recombines TRBV4-3 with TRBJ2-7; 9 nucleotides line up with TRBD2. The CDR3 contains 16 residues. The J segment lost 0 bases and the V segment lost 3 bases, leaving 6 bases of the junction unmatched. Germline values: CDR1 LGHNA, CDR2 YSLEER. CDR3 sequence (DNA): TGCGCCAGCAGCCAGGGGAGGACTAGCGTCTCCTACGAGCAGTACTTC. Its protein product is CASSQGRTSVSYEQYF.

There are a few counts of this clonotype. J is TRBJ1-1 and V is TRBV28; D is unresolved. The length of the CDR3 is 15 residues. The germline V gene encodes CDR1 MDHEN and CDR2 SYDVKM. V lost 3 bases, J lost 3 bases, and 14 bases lay in between. The CDR3 nucleotides read TGTGCCAGCAGTTTCCCACTTAACGGGGACACTGAAGCTTTCTTT. The encoded protein is CASSFPLNGDTEAFF.

This CDR3 is CATSEPGQGMYTGELFF. In DNA, the CDR3 is TGTGCCACCAGTGAGCCCGGACAGGGGATGTACACCGGGGAGCTGTTTTTT. The chain uses TRBV24-1 and TRBJ2-2; 9 nucleotides agree with TRBD1. Germline values: CDR1 KGHDR, CDR2 SFDVKD. CDR3 length: 17 residues. The V gene end was trimmed by 4 bases and the J gene end by 3 bases; junction bases not matched to a gene: 8.

This clonotype was recorded a few times. This chain links TRBV5-1 with TRBJ1-6; TRBD1 matches at 7 bases. The CDR3 has 14 amino acids. Trimming cost V 4 bases and J 6 bases; bases outside gene matches: 4. Germline-derived CDR1 and CDR2 are SGHRS and YFSETQ. In DNA form, the CDR3 reads TGCGCCAGCAGCCCGGGACAGATTAATTCACCCCTCCACTTT. It translates to CASSPGQINSPLHF.

The sample holds one count of this clonotype. The chain carries TRBV6-2 or TRBV6-3 and TRBJ1-1; D gene uncertain. The V gene lost 6 bases and the J gene lost 6 bases, with 11 bases spanning the gap. The CDR3 loop spans 12 amino acids. Germline V gene data show CDR1 as MNHEY and CDR2 as SVGEGT. The CDR3 is CASREQKSEAFF. The DNA for the CDR3 is TGTGCCAGCAGAGAACAAAAGTCTGAAGCTTTCTTT.

This clonotype occurred a few times. The genes are TRBV6-6 and TRBJ1-5; unclear D gene. Germline V gives CDR1 MNHNY, CDR2 SVGAGI (reference sequence). The V and J ends lost 6 bases and 7 bases respectively, with 22 bases between them. The CDR3 has 16 residues. CDR3 nucleotide sequence: TGTGCCAGCAGCTTACCCAGCTCACCGCTAATCCAGCCCCAGCATTTT. Its translation: CASSLPSSPLIQPQHF.

This clonotype was detected a few times. This chain links TRBV29-1 with TRBJ2-7; D is possibly TRBD2 (5 bases). V was cut by 7 bases and J by 2 bases, with 15 bases left in between. Germline CDR1 SQVTM, CDR2 ANQGSEA. The CDR3 covers 13 residues. DNA for the CDR3: TGCAGCGCCGCGGAGGCCGGTCCCTACGAGCAGTACTTC. It translates to CSAAEAGPYEQYF.

A few counts support this clonotype. This chain joins TRBV29-1 and TRBJ1-2; TRBD1 might be the D (5 bases). Germline V gene sequence: CDR1 SQVTM, CDR2 ANQGSEA. This CDR3 is built from 14 residues. V was clipped by 3 bases and J by 3 bases, with 14 bases between them. The CDR3 spells CSVDNEGNDYGYTF. CDR3 sequence (DNA): TGCAGCGTTGATAATGAGGGGAACGACTATGGCTACACCTTC.

This clonotype occurred many times. This chain links TRBV13 with TRBJ2-1; D is unresolved. V lost 4 bases to trimming and J lost 6 bases, with 16 bases between them. In germline, CDR1 is PRHDT, CDR2 FYEKMQ (reference sequence). The CDR3 loop spans 15 amino acids. The CDR3 nucleotides read TGTGCCAGCAGCTACCCCACGGGCCTGCTCAATGAGCAGTTCTTC. It yields the protein CASSYPTGLLNEQFF.